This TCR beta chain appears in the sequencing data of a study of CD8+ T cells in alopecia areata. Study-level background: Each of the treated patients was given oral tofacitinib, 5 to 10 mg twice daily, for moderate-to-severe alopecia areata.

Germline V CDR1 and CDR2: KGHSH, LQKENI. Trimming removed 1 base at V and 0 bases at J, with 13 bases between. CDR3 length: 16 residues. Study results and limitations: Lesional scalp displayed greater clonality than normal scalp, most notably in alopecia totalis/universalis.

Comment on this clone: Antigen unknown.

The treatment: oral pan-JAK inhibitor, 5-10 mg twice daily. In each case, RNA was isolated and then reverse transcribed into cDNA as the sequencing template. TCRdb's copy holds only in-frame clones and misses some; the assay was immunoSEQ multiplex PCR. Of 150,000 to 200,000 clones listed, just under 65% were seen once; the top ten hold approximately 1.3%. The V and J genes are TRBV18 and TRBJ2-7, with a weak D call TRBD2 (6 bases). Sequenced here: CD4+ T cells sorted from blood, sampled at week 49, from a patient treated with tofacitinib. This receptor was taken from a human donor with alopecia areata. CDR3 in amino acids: CASSPLGGDFSYEQYF. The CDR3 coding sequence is TGTGCCAGCTCACCACTAGGAGGGGACTTCTCCTACGAGCAGTACTTC. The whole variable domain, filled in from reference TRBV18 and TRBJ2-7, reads NAGVMQNPRHLVRRRGQEARLRCSPMKGHSHVYWYRQLPEEGLKFMVYLQKENIIDESGMPKERFSAEFPKEGPSILRIQQVVRGDSAAYFCASSPLGGDFSYEQYFGPGTRLTVT.